Each of the 28 T cell receptor beta chains below was sequenced from the same sample in a study of blood T cells in healthy people across ages. Combining a sample-barcoded 5' primer with a J-beta primer mix, a second PCR ran for about 6 to 12 cycles. In TCRdb, the 5' RACE reads were re-called with MiXCR into one record per CDR3 protein. The sample lists approximately 880,000 distinct CDR3 sequences; around 48% were seen once. Input material: blood. The receptors here all came from a young man in good health.

CDR3 nucleotides: TGTGCCAGCAGCTTAACCCTGGGCGGGCCCTTCGCCGAGCAGTACTTC. This codes for CASSLTLGGPFAEQYF. This chain links TRBV7-9 with TRBJ2-5; D perhaps matches TRBD2 (5 bases). Gene TRBJ2-7 matches the end of the DNA better, so the J call may be wrong. This CDR3 contains 16 residues. Looked up from germline, CDR1 is SEHNR and CDR2 is FQNEAQ (reference sequence).

The chain employs TRBV3-1 and TRBJ2-5; 9 bases match TRBD2. This CDR3 has 15 amino acids. The J segment lost 3 bases and the V segment lost 2 bases, leaving 4 bases of the junction unmatched. The germline V gene encodes CDR1 LGHDT and CDR2 YNNKEL (reference sequence). DNA for the CDR3: TGTGCCAGCAGCCAATCAGCGGGGGGCAAAGAGACCCAGTACTTC. This encodes CASSQSAGGKETQYF.

This clonotype was detected once. This chain uses TRBV29-1 with TRBJ2-5; TRBD2 matches at 10 bases. From germline, CDR1 is SQVTM and CDR2 ANQGSEA. V gave up 7 bases and J gave up 4 bases; unmatched junction bases: 9. The CDR3 consists of 14 residues. The CDR3 DNA is TGCAGCGCGGGGCGGGTAGCGGGAGGAGAGACCCAGTACTTC. This encodes CSAGRVAGGETQYF.

This chain joins TRBV6-5 and TRBJ1-6, with D maybe TRBD1 (5 bases). CDR1 MNHEY and CDR2 SVGAGI come from the germline V gene. The CDR3 is 15 amino acids. Trimming removed 6 bases at V and 0 bases at J, with 9 bases between. Here the CDR3 DNA reads TGTGCCAGCAGACCCCAGGGCTCCTATAATTCACCCCTCCACTTT. This translates into CASRPQGSYNSPLHF.

The chain has TRBV12-3 or TRBV12-4 and TRBJ2-1, with D perhaps matching TRBD1 (8 bases). The CDR3 has 18 amino acids. V lost 11 bases and J lost 4, with 30 bases in between. This CDR3 reads CAVNSGGRGSGVYNEQFF. CDR3 DNA sequence: TGTGCCGTAAATTCAGGGGGCCGCGGGAGCGGGGTTTACAATGAGCAGTTCTTC.

This clonotype turned up a few times. The chain recombines TRBV4-2 with TRBJ2-7, with D possibly TRBD2 on 6 matching bases. Germline lookup yields CDR1 LGHNA and CDR2 YNFKEQ. Trimming shortened V by 4 bases and J by 5 bases, and 21 bases separated the two germline ends. This CDR3 is 16 amino acids long. The CDR3 reads CASSPRLGGAENEQYF. In DNA form, the CDR3 reads TGTGCCAGCAGCCCTAGACTGGGCGGGGCTGAAAACGAGCAGTACTTC.

The gene calls are TRBV4-1 and TRBJ2-1; D is possibly TRBD1 or TRBD2 (5 bases each). Per the germline V gene, CDR1 is MGHRA and CDR2 is YSYEKL. V dropped 2 bases and J dropped 0 bases, with 23 bases sitting between them. The CDR3 spans 20 residues. CDR3 amino acids: CASSQTHPGRLRGSYNEQFF. In DNA form, the CDR3 reads TGCGCCAGCAGCCAAACACATCCGGGTCGACTAAGGGGCTCCTACAATGAGCAGTTCTTC.

In the case of this clonotype: At one end the junction does not follow the germline gene, possibly because of a read error. This sequence joins TRBV14 and TRBJ2-3; D gene unclear. Germline-derived CDR1 and CDR2 are SGHDN and FVKESK. This CDR3 region has 13 residues. This CDR3 reads CASIQEIADTQYF. CDR3 DNA sequence: TGTGCCAGCATCCAAGAGATCGCAGATACGCAGTATTTT.

This clonotype has only one observation. The genes are TRBV5-1 and TRBJ1-1; D is unclear. Trimming pared 4 bases from V and 8 bases from J, leaving 9 bases between. This CDR3 has 11 residues. Looked up from germline, CDR1 is SGHRS and CDR2 is YFSETQ. The CDR3: CASSAQTEAFF. The CDR3 DNA is TGCGCCAGCAGCGCGCAGACAGAAGCTTTCTTT.

This clonotype was picked up one time. V and J are TRBV7-6 and TRBJ1-6, with 9 bases aligning to TRBD1. After removal of 1 base from V and 7 bases from J, the junction contained 5 bases not matched to a gene. The germline CDR1 and CDR2 sequences are SGHVS and FNYEAQ. This CDR3 is built from 16 residues. CDR3 region: CASSLESGTGNSPLHF. CDR3 nucleotide sequence: TGTGCCAGCAGCTTAGAGTCCGGGACAGGGAATTCACCCCTCCACTTT.

This clonotype was observed a few times. The rearrangement uses TRBV9 and TRBJ2-3; D is undetermined. This CDR3 spans 14 amino acids. Germline CDR1 reads SGDLS; CDR2 reads YYNGEE. V was shortened by 0 bases and J by 4 bases, with 9 bases between the two germline ends. The CDR3 coding sequence is TGTGCCAGCAGCGTAGCTCAGTTCCCAGATACGCAGTATTTT. Amino acid sequence: CASSVAQFPDTQYF.

This clonotype was counted at least ten times. For the CDR3, the DNA is TGTGCCAGCAGCGCCGGGACTAGCGGGGGACGTCCGTTCTTC. This sequence encodes CASSAGTSGGRPFF. The chain recombines TRBV7-2 with TRBJ2-1, with 14 bases that match TRBD2. The V gene end was trimmed by 5 bases and the J gene end by 15 bases; junction bases not matched to a gene: 9. The CDR3 has 14 residues. Per the germline V gene, CDR1 is SGHTA and CDR2 is FQGNSA.

The gene calls are TRBV25-1 and TRBJ2-5; TRBD2 matches at 9 bases. CDR3 length: 15 amino acids. With V trimmed by 4 bases and J by 1 base, 4 bases remained unmatched. Germline V gene sequence: CDR1 MGHDK, CDR2 SYGVNS. The CDR3 nucleotides are TGTGCCAGCAGTGCTAGCGGGGTCACCCAAGAGACCCAGTACTTC. Residues: CASSASGVTQETQYF.

This chain uses TRBV4-2 with TRBJ2-5; the D gene is possibly TRBD2 (5 bases). The better agreement between TRBJ2-7 and the DNA end casts doubt on the J call. Germline values: CDR1 LGHNA, CDR2 YNFKEQ. The CDR3 covers 13 residues. The CDR3 here is CASSREGEDEQYF. The DNA of the CDR3 is TGTGCCAGCAGCCGTGAGGGTGAGGACGAGCAGTACTTC.

V gene TRBV27 combines with J gene TRBJ2-6, with D unclear. Trimming pared 2 bases from V and 0 bases from J, leaving 14 bases between. Germline V gene data show CDR1 as MNHEY and CDR2 as SMNVEV (reference sequence). The CDR3 contains 18 residues. CDR3 loop: CASSLKSLFSSGANVLTF. As DNA, the CDR3 is TGTGCCAGCAGTTTAAAAAGTTTATTTAGCTCTGGGGCCAACGTCCTGACTTTC. Full variable domain (remainder filled in from reference TRBV27 and TRBJ2-6): EAQVTQNPRYLITVTGKKLTVTCSQNMNHEYMSWYRQDPGLGLRQIYYSMNVEVTDKGDVPEGYKVSRKEKRNFPLILESPSPNQTSLYFCASSLKSLFSSGANVLTFGAGSRLTVL.

This chain connects TRBV6-6 to TRBJ2-6; either TRBD1 or TRBD2 may supply D (5 bases each). CDR3 length equals 16 residues. V lost 5 bases and J lost 1, with 12 bases in between. CDR1 is MNHNY and CDR2 is SVGAGI in the germline V gene (reference sequence). In DNA form, the CDR3 reads TGTGCCAGCAGTCCATTAGAGGGGTCTGGGGCCAACGTCCTGACTTTC. This encodes CASSPLEGSGANVLTF.

J is TRBJ2-4 and V is TRBV25-1, with D unresolved. The end of the DNA fits TRBJ2-7 better, so the J call may be wrong. CDR3 size: 15 residues. Germline V gene lookup returns CDR1 MGHDK and CDR2 SYGVNS. DNA of the CDR3: TGTGCCAGCAGTGAAGTGGACGGACCTACCTACGAGCAGTACTTC. Protein: CASSEVDGPTYEQYF.

The chain couples TRBV5-1 to TRBJ2-3, with a tentative D call TRBD1 (5 bases). CDR3 length: 14 residues. V was pared by 3 bases and J by 0 bases, with 8 bases between. Germline CDR1 SGHRS, CDR2 YFSETQ. This chain's CDR3 is CASSWGHSTDTQYF. CDR3 bases: TGCGCCAGCAGCTGGGGCCATAGCACAGATACGCAGTATTTT.

This clonotype came up a few times. The V and J genes are TRBV29-1 and TRBJ1-1; 11 nucleotides line up with TRBD1. Germline V gene data show CDR1 as SQVTM and CDR2 as ANQGSEA. This CDR3 has 14 amino acids. Trimming at V came to 2 bases and at J to 7 bases, leaving 6 bases not matched to a gene. CDR3 loop: CSVEQGTGGFEAFF. In DNA, the CDR3 is TGCAGCGTTGAACAGGGGACAGGGGGGTTTGAAGCTTTCTTT. The full variable domain, rest sourced from reference TRBV29-1 and TRBJ1-1, is SAVISQKPSRDICQRGTSLTIQCQVDSQVTMMFWYRQQPGQSLTLIATANQGSEATYESGFVIDKFPISRPNLTFSTLTVSNMSPEDSSIYLCSVEQGTGGFEAFFGQGTRLTVV.

This clonotype was observed once. Here the CDR3 DNA reads TGTGCCAGCAGACAGTTAGATACGCAGTATTTT. Its translation: CASRQLDTQYF. This chain links TRBV6-5 with TRBJ2-3; no clear D gene. Deletions cut 6 bases from V and 5 bases from J, with 6 bases between. Germline V lookup: CDR1 MNHEY, CDR2 SVGAGI. CDR3 length equals 11 residues.

The rearrangement uses TRBV4-3 and TRBJ2-1; tentative D call: TRBD2 (6 bases). Trimming shortened V by 3 bases and J by 4 bases, and 19 bases separated the two germline ends. This CDR3 has 17 residues. CDR1 and CDR2 from the germline V gene are LGHNA and YSLEER. The CDR3 DNA reads as TGCGCCAGCAGCCAGGATATAGACACGGGAGTGTACAATGAGCAGTTCTTC. This translates into CASSQDIDTGVYNEQFF.

The chain is built from TRBV29-1 and TRBJ1-4; TRBD1 might be the D (6 bases). CDR1 is SQVTM and CDR2 is ANQGSEA in the germline V gene. The CDR3 covers 15 residues. V shed 6 bases and J shed 3 bases, with 17 bases lying between them. CDR3 DNA sequence: TGCAGCGTCTATCGAGGGGGGGCAGCTAATGAAAAACTGTTTTTT. As protein: CSVYRGGAANEKLFF.

This clonotype has a handful of counts. This chain joins TRBV2 and TRBJ1-2; 8 bases agree with TRBD1. This CDR3 is 13 amino acids long. Germline values: CDR1 SNHLY, CDR2 FYNNEI. Trimming took 5 bases from V and 8 from J; bases not matched to a gene: 7. The CDR3: CASSSGQGIGYTF. The CDR3 DNA sequence: TGTGCCAGCAGTAGCGGACAGGGTATCGGCTACACCTTC.

Turning to this clonotype: At one of its ends the junction is not consistent with the germline gene, which may arise from a read error. The chain joins TRBV7-7 to TRBJ2-1, with D perhaps matching TRBD1 (6 bases). The V gene's germline CDR1 is SSHAT and CDR2 FNYEAQ (reference sequence). This CDR3 is built from 15 residues. Written as DNA, the CDR3 is TGTGCTAGCAGGACAACCACGCTGGAGGACAGTGAGCAGTTCTTC. It translates to CASRTTTLEDSEQFF.

The sample holds one count of this clonotype. V gene TRBV4-2 combines with J gene TRBJ2-2, with D possibly matching TRBD1 (6 bases). V was cut by 5 bases and J by 3 bases, with 10 bases left in between. The CDR3 has 14 residues. Germline lookup yields CDR1 LGHNA and CDR2 YNFKEQ. DNA of the CDR3: TGTGCCAGCAGCGCTGGACAGCACACCGGGGAGCTGTTTTTT. It yields the protein CASSAGQHTGELFF.

V and J are TRBV3-1 and TRBJ2-7; TRBD1 matches at 8 bases. The CDR3 sequence is 15 residues long. The germline V gene has CDR1 LGHDT and CDR2 YNNKEL (reference sequence). Unmatched junction bases numbered 8, after V lost 1 base and J lost 6 bases. The CDR3 here is CASSQGQQGGSEQYF. The CDR3 nucleotides read TGTGCCAGCAGCCAAGGACAACAGGGGGGCTCCGAGCAGTACTTC.

V and J are TRBV9 and TRBJ2-3, with unresolved D. The CDR3 loop spans 15 amino acids. The germline V gene encodes CDR1 SGDLS and CDR2 YYNGEE. Trimming cost V 4 bases and J 2 bases, with 14 bases left between them. The CDR3 is CASSLRLDPTDTQYF. The DNA of the CDR3 is TGTGCCAGCAGCCTCCGGCTCGACCCCACAGATACGCAGTATTTT.

This rearrangement joins TRBV28 to TRBJ2-1; D not resolved. V shed 7 bases and J shed 3 bases, with 19 bases lying between them. Germline V gene sequence: CDR1 MDHEN, CDR2 SYDVKM. This CDR3 region has 16 residues. CDR3 residues: CASTETHPGGYNEQFF. DNA for the CDR3: TGTGCCAGCACCGAGACCCATCCGGGCGGCTACAATGAGCAGTTCTTC.